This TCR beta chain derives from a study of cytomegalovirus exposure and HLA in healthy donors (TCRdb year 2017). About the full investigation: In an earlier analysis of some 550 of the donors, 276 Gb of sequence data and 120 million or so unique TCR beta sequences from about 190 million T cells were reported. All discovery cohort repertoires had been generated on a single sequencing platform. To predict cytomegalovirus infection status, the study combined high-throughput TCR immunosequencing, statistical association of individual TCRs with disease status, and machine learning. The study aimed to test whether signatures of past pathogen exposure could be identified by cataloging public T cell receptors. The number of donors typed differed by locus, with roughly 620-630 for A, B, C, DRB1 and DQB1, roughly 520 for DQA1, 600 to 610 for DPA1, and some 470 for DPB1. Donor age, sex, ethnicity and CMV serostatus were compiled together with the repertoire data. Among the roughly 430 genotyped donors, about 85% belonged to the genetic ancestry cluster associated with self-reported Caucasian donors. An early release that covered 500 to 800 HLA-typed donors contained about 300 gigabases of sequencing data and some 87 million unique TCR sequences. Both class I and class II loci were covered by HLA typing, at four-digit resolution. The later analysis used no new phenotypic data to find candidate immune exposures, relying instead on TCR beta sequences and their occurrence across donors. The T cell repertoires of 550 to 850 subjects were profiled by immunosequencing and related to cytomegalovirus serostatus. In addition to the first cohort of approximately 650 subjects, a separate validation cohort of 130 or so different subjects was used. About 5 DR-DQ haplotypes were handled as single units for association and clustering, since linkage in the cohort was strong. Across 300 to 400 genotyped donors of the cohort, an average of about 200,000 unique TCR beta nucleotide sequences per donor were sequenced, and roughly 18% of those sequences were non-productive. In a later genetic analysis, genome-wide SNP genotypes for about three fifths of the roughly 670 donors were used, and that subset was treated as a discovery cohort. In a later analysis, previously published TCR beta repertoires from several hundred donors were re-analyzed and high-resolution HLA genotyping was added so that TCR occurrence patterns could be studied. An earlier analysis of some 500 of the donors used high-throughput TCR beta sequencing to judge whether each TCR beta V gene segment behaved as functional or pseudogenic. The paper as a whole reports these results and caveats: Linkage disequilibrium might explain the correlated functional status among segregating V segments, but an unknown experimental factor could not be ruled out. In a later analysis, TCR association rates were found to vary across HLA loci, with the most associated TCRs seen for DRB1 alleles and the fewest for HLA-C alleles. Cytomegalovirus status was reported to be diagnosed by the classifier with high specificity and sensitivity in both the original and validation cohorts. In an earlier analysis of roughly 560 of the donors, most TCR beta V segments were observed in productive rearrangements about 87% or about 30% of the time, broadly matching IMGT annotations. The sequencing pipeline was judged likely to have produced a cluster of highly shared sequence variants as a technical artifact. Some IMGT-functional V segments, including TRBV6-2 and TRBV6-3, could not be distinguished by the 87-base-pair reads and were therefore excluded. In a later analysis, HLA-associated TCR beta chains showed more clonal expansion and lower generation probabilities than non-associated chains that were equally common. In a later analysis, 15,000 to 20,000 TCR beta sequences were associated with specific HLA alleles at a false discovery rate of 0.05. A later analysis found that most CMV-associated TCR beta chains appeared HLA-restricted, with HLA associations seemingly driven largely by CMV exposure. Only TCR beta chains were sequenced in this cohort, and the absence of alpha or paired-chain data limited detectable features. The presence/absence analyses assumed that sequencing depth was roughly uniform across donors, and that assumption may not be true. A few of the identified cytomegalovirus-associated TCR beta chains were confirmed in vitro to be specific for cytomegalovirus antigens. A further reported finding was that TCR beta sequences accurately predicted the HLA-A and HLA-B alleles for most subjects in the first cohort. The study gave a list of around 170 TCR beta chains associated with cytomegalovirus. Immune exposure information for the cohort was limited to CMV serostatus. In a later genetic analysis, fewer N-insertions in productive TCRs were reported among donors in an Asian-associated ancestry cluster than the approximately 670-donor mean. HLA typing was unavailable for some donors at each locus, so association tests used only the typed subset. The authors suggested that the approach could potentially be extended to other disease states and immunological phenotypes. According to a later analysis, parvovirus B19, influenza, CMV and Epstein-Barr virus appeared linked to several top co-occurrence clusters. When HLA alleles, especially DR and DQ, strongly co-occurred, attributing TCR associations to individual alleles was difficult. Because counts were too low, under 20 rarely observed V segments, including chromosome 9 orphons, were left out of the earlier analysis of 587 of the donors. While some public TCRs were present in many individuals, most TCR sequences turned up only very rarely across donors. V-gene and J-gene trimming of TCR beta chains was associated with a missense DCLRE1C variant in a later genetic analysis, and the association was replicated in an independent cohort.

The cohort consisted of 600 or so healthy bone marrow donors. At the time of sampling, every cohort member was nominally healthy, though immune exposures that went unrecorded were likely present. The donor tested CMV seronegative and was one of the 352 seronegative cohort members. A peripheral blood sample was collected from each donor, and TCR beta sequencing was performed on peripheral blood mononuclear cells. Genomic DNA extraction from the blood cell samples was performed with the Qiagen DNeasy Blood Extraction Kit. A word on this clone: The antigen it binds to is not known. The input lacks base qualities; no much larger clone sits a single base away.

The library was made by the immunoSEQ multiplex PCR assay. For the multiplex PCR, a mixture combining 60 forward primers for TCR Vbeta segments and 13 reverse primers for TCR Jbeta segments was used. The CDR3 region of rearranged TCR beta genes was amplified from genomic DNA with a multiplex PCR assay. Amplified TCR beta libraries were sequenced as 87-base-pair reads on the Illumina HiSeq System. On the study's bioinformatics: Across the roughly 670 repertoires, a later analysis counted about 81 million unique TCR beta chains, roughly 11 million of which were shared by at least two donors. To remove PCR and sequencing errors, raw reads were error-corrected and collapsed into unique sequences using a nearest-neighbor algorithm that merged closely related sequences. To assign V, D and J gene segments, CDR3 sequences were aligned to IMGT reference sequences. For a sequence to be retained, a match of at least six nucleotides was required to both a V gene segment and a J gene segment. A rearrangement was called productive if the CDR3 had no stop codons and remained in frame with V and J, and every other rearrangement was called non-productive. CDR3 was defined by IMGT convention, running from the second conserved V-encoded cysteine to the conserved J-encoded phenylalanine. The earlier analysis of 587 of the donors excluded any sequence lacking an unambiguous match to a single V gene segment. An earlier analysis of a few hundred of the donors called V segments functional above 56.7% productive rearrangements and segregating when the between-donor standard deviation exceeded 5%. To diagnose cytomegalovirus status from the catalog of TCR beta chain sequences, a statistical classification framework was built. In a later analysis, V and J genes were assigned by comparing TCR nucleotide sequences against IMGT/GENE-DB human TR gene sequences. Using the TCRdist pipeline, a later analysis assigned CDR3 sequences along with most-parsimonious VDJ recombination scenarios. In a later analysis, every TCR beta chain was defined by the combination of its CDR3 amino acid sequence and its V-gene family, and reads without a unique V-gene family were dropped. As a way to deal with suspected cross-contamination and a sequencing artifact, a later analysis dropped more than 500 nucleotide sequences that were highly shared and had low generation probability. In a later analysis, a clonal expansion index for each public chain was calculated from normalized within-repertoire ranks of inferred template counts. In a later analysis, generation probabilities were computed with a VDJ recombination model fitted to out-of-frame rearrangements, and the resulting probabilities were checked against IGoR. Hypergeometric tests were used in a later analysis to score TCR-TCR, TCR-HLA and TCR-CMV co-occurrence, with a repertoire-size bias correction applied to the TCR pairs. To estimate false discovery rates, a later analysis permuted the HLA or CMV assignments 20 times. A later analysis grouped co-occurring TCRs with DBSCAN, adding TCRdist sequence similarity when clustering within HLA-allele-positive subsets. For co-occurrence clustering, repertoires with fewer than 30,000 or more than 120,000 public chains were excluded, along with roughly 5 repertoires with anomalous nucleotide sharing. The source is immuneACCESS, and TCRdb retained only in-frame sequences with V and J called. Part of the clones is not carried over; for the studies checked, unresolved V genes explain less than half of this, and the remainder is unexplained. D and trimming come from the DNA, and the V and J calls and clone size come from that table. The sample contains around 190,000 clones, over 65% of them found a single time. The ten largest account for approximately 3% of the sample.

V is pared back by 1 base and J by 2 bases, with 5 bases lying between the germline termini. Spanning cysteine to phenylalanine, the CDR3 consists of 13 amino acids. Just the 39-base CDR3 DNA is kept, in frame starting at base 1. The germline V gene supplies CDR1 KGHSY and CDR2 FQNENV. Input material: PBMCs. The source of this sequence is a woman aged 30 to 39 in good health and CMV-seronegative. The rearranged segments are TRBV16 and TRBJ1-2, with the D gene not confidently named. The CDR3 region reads CASSQYNNYGYTF. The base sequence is TGTGCCAGCAGCCAATACAACAACTATGGCTACACCTTC.